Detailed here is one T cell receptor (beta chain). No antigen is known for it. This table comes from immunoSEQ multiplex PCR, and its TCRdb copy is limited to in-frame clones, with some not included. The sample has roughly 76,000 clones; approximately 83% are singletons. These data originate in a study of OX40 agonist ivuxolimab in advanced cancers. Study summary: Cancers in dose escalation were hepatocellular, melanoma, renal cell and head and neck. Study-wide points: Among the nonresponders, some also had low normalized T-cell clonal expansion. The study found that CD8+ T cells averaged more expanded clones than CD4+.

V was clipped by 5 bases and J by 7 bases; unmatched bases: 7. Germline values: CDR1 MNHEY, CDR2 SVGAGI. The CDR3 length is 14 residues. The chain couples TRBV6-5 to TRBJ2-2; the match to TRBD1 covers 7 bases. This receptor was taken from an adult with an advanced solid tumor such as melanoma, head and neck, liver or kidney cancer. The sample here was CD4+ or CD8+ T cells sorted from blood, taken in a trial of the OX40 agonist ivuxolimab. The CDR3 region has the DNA TGTGCCAGCAGTCGACAGGGTGCGCTCGGGGAGCTGTTTTTT. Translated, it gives CASSRQGALGELFF.